Each of the 22 T cell receptor beta chains below was sequenced from the same sample in a study of tumor-infiltrating lymphocytes in primary liver carcinoma. Starting material of 500 to 600 ng total RNA yielded TCR beta cDNA via a constant-region primer. ARM-PCR was slightly modified, and three nested multiplex PCR rounds with it gave rise to the TCR beta libraries. It was with TRBV1-TRBV30 forward primers and a C-beta reverse primer that the first two PCR rounds were run, at roughly 10 cycles each. Each CDR3 protein gets one entry after TCRdb re-called the multiplex PCR reads with MiXCR. The data show approximately 300,000 distinct CDR3 sequences, with approximately 60% seen just once and approximately 9.4% held by the top ten. Germline DNA was extracted alongside blood RNA, which was obtained from unsorted whole blood. The sample consisted of peripheral blood. These receptor sequences come from a man in his forties with primary liver carcinoma and hepatitis B virus infection.

In the case of this clonotype: Given a much more abundant clone one base away, this may be a read error. The gene calls are TRBV5-1 and TRBJ2-7, with D unresolved. CDR1 SGHRS and CDR2 YFSETQ come from the germline V gene. V was shortened by 4 bases and J by 0 bases, with 5 bases between the two germline ends. The CDR3 runs to 12 residues. CDR3 region: CASSAYSYEQYF. The CDR3 nucleotides read TGCGCCAGCAGCGCCTACTCCTACGAGCAGTACTTC.

In this sample, this clonotype turned up a few times. One base away lies a much larger clone, so this may be a sequencing read error. The chain recombines TRBV6-1 with TRBJ1-5, with D unresolved. This CDR3 comprises 14 residues. Germline CDR1 MNHNS, CDR2 SASEGT. CDR3 loop: CTSSEARRIQPQHF. The DNA for the CDR3 is TGTACCAGCAGTGAAGCGAGAAGAATTCAGCCCCAGCATTTT.

In the case of this clonotype: A much larger clone sits a single nucleotide away, making a read error possible. The chain recombines TRBV29-1 with TRBJ1-1, with D perhaps matching TRBD1 (5 bases). CDR1 and CDR2 from the germline V gene are SQVTM and ANQGSEA. This CDR3 region has 11 residues. V lost 7 bases to trimming and J lost 4 bases, with 10 bases between them. In nucleotides, the CDR3 is TGCAGCGCCATGGGGCCCACTGAAGCTTTCTTT. Translating it yields CSAMGPTEAFF.

Within the sample, this clonotype is medium-sized. The chain recombines TRBV29-1 with TRBJ1-3; no clear D gene. The V end lost 6 bases, the J end lost 3 bases, and 9 bases lay between the germline ends. Germline CDR1 is SQVTM and CDR2 is ANQGSEA. The CDR3 sequence is 12 residues long. The CDR3 loop is CSVKFSGNTIYF. The CDR3 DNA is TGCAGCGTAAAGTTTAGTGGAAACACCATATATTTT.

A few counts support this clonotype. The CDR3 DNA sequence: TGCGCCAGCAGCCACTCCCCGGTGACCGGGGAGCTGTTTTTT. This sequence encodes CASSHSPVTGELFF. The rearrangement links TRBV4-3 to TRBJ2-2; D is undetermined. CDR1 LGHNA and CDR2 YSLEER come from the germline V gene. The CDR3 runs 14 residues. Trimming removed 3 bases from V and 5 bases from J, with 10 bases in between.

As concerns this clonotype: A much larger clonotype is one base distant, so this may be a read error. This chain uses TRBV4-1 with TRBJ1-1; D not certain. Trimming pared 1 base from V and 3 bases from J, leaving 15 bases between. There are 16 residues in the CDR3. Germline assignment: CDR1 MGHRA and CDR2 YSYEKL. The CDR3 is CASSQAPTSRDTEAFF. The CDR3 DNA sequence: TGCGCCAGCAGCCAAGCTCCCACCAGTCGGGACACTGAAGCTTTCTTT.

On this clonotype: This sequence may be a read error, since a much larger clone differs from it by one base. The V call is TRBV6-2 or TRBV6-3, the J call TRBJ2-7; 9 bases align to TRBD2. Germline V lookup: CDR1 MNHEY, CDR2 SVGEGT. This CDR3 spans 15 amino acids. The V segment lost 10 bases and the J segment 2 bases; nucleotides outside the gene matches: 12. The CDR3 bases are TGTGCCAACAACTCAGTGACTAGCGGCCCCTACGAGCAGTACTTC. Translating gives CANNSVTSGPYEQYF.

This clonotype was detected a few times. This sequence may be a read error, since a much larger clone differs from it by one base. The CDR3 carries no conserved terminal phenylalanine or tryptophan, so it likely arises from a read error. The chain recombines TRBV6-1 with TRBJ1-5; 9 nucleotides align to TRBD1. V lost 5 bases, J lost 7 bases, and 9 bases stayed unmatched. This CDR3 comprises 15 residues. Per germline, CDR1 MNHNS and CDR2 SASEGT. The CDR3 DNA reads as TGTGCCAGCAGTAACGTGGACAGGGGAGGCCAGCCCCAGCATCTT. Translated, it gives CASSNVDRGGQPQHL.

The rearrangement links TRBV5-1 to TRBJ2-1; D may be TRBD1 (6 bases). Germline-derived CDR1 and CDR2 are SGHRS and YFSETQ. Trimming took 2 bases from V and 8 from J, leaving 8 bases between them. The CDR3 totals 12 residues. Written as DNA, the CDR3 is TGCGCCAGCAGCTTCAGGGGAGATGAGCAGTTCTTC. Residues: CASSFRGDEQFF.

This clonotype was counted a single time. A much larger clone differs by one base, so this may be a read error. Here the CDR3 DNA reads TGTGCCAGCAGCACTGGGGGCAGGGGGCGTGAAAGACTGTTTTTT. Its protein product is CASSTGGRGRERLFF. J is TRBJ1-4 and V is TRBV5-4; 8 bases are shared with TRBD1. CDR1 SGHNT and CDR2 YYREEE come from the germline V gene (reference sequence). The CDR3 spans 15 residues.

The chain carries TRBV6-6 and TRBJ1-1, with D maybe TRBD1 (5 bases). V was pared by 6 bases and J by 1 base, with 9 bases between. The CDR3 runs to 13 residues. Germline V gives CDR1 MNHNY, CDR2 SVGAGI (reference sequence). The CDR3 reads CASRSQGNTEAFF. For the CDR3, the DNA is TGTGCCAGCAGATCCCAGGGGAACACTGAAGCTTTCTTT.

This clonotype showed up just a few times. Possible read error: a much larger clone is one base away. The chain joins TRBV11-2 to TRBJ2-3, with 10 bases that match TRBD2. The germline V gene encodes CDR1 SGHAT and CDR2 FQNNGV. The CDR3 runs 18 residues. This CDR3 reads CAISSARVGLAGTDTQYF. The CDR3 region has the DNA TGTGCCATCAGCTCCGCTAGGGTCGGACTAGCGGGCACAGATACGCAGTATTTT.

A note on this clonotype: A much larger clonotype is one base distant, so this may be a read error. The rearrangement links TRBV6-1 to TRBJ2-3; D is undetermined. This CDR3 is built from 13 residues. The germline CDR1 and CDR2 sequences are MNHNS and SASEGT. V gave up 7 bases and J gave up 1 base, with 9 bases separating them. The CDR3 nucleotides are TGTGCCAGCAACTTAGAACGCACAGATACGCAGTATTTT. It yields the protein CASNLERTDTQYF.

This clonotype was seen a few times. V is TRBV18 and J is TRBJ1-2; D gene unclear. Germline V gene sequence: CDR1 KGHSH, CDR2 LQKENI. This CDR3 region has 13 residues. The V end lost 6 bases, the J end lost 4 bases, and 12 bases lay between the germline ends. The CDR3, as DNA: TGTGCCAGCTCGCCAGACACAACCTATGGCTACACCTTC. Encoded protein: CASSPDTTYGYTF.

Of note for this clonotype: This may come from a read error, since a much larger clone is one base off. The chain combines TRBV29-1 with TRBJ2-7, with TRBD2 identical over 11 bases. CDR1 is SQVTM, CDR2 ANQGSEA, per germline. The CDR3 is 16 amino acids. CDR3 in amino acids: CCVEGEPTSGDYEQYF. Here the CDR3 DNA reads TGCTGCGTTGAAGGGGAGCCGACTAGCGGGGACTACGAGCAGTACTTC.

The gene calls are TRBV7-9 and TRBJ2-1; 11 nucleotides agree with TRBD2. The germline gives CDR1 SEHNR, CDR2 FQNEAQ (reference sequence). The CDR3 is made up of 14 amino acids. V was pared by 6 bases and J by 9 bases, with 7 bases of the junction left unmatched. The CDR3 DNA reads as TGTGCCAGCAGAACTAGCGGGAGAATTGGTGAGCAGTTCTTC. Protein: CASRTSGRIGEQFF.

V is TRBV12-3 or TRBV12-4 and J is TRBJ2-7; D remains ambiguous. Deletions cut 5 bases from V and 6 bases from J, with 17 bases between. CDR3 length equals 14 residues. CDR3 nucleotides: TGTGCCAGCAGTAAGTACGGACCGCAAGGCGAGCAGTACTTC. It translates to CASSKYGPQGEQYF.

This chain connects TRBV29-1 to TRBJ2-3; D unclear. The last part of the DNA fits TRBJ1-5 better; the J call may be wrong. The germline V gene has CDR1 SQVTM and CDR2 ANQGSEA. The CDR3 runs 11 residues. CDR3 sequence: CSVGGPDTQHF. CDR3 nucleotide sequence: TGCAGCGTTGGCGGCCCAGACACGCAGCATTTT.

On this clonotype itself: One end of the junction does not line up with germline, which may come from a read error. CDR3 in amino acids: CASNYSAGVESYNEQFF. The CDR3 bases are TGTGCCAGCAATTACTCAGCAGGGGTTGAATCCTACAATGAGCAGTTCTTC. The chain couples TRBV6-5 to TRBJ2-1, with TRBD1 as a possible D gene (6 bases). The CDR3 runs to 17 residues. Germline lookup yields CDR1 MNHEY and CDR2 SVGAGI.

Concerning this clonotype: Since a much larger clone is just one base distant, this may be a read error. The chain is built from TRBV4-2 and TRBJ2-5; unclear D gene. Germline V CDR1 and CDR2: LGHNA, YNFKEQ. The CDR3 length is 15 residues. V was clipped by 1 base and J by 1 base, with 10 bases between them. The CDR3 region is CASSQGMYVQETQYF. The CDR3 DNA reads TGTGCCAGCAGCCAAGGTATGTACGTCCAAGAGACCCAGTACTTC.

V and J are TRBV30 and TRBJ2-6; TRBD2 agrees at 7 bases. Germline V lookup: CDR1 GTSNPN, CDR2 SVGIG (reference sequence). The CDR3 spans 14 residues. V shed 5 bases and J 0 bases; nucleotides not matched to a gene: 1. CDR3 residues: CAWGEGSGANVLTF. The CDR3 DNA is TGTGCCTGGGGGGAGGGCTCTGGGGCCAACGTCCTGACTTTC.

Of note for this clonotype: The junction differs from germline at one of its ends, possibly a read error. The chain combines TRBV11-2 with TRBJ2-3, with TRBD1 matching 7 bases. The CDR3 length is 15 residues. From germline, CDR1 is SGHAT and CDR2 FQNNGV. CDR3 sequence (DNA): TGTGCCAACAGCTTGGGGGACAGATACACAGATACGCAGTATTTT. Amino acids: CANSLGDRYTDTQYF. The full variable domain, its missing parts supplied by reference TRBV11-2 and TRBJ2-3, is EAGVAQSPRYKIIEKRQSVAFWCNPISGHATLYWYQQILGQGPKLLIQFQNNGVVDDSQLPKDRFSAERLKGVDSTLKIQPAKLEDSAVYLCANSLGDRYTDTQYFGPGTRLTVL.